Listed here are 20 T cell receptor beta chains from one sample, sequenced in a study of T cells in Graves' hyperthyroidism and ophthalmopathy. Amplification yielded TCR beta CDR3 regions, with RNA transcripts as the source. With the HTBI primer set, the TCR CDR3 went through a first round of RT-PCR. MiXCR, run by TCRdb on the multiplex PCR reads, gives a single entry per CDR3 protein. The repertoire holds over 500,000 distinct CDR3 sequences, with approximately 15% as singletons. Sequenced material: blood. The receptor source for this set is a woman between 35 and 50 years old with Graves' hyperthyroidism.

The V gene is TRBV20-1, the J gene TRBJ2-3; D unclear. This CDR3 has 13 amino acids. In germline, CDR1 is DFQATT, CDR2 SNEGSKA (reference sequence). V lost 3 bases and J 4 bases, leaving 11 bases between the germline ends. Written as DNA, the CDR3 is TGCAGTGCTAGTTACGGCGGCGCAGATACGCAGTATTTT. It is translated as CSASYGGADTQYF.

This clonotype came up many times. The chain recombines TRBV28 with TRBJ1-5, with D unclear. Germline V gene sequence: CDR1 MDHEN, CDR2 SYDVKM. The CDR3 is 12 residues long. The V gene lost 3 bases and the J gene lost 7 bases, with 7 bases spanning the gap. CDR3 DNA sequence: TGTGCCAGCAGTTTCCCCGGGCAGCCCCAGCATTTT. This codes for CASSFPGQPQHF.

The table lists this clonotype with many counts. The CDR3 loop reads CASSATGFNGEKLFF. The CDR3 nucleotides are TGTGCCAGCAGTGCGACAGGGTTTAACGGGGAAAAACTGTTTTTT. The chain recombines TRBV27 with TRBJ1-4; 7 bases are shared with TRBD1. The CDR3 sequence is 15 residues long. Germline CDR1 and CDR2: MNHEY and SMNVEV (reference sequence). V lost 5 bases to trimming and J lost 8 bases; unmatched junction nucleotides: 11.

There are many counts of this clonotype. This rearrangement joins TRBV20-1 to TRBJ2-1; TRBD2 aligns across 8 bases. With 2 bases clipped from V and 3 bases from J, the junction kept 12 bases outside the gene matches. This CDR3 contains 17 residues. Germline loops: CDR1 DFQATT, CDR2 SNEGSKA (reference sequence). The CDR3 bases are TGCAGTGCTAGATCCCTCTTCCGGGAGGGGGTCTACAATGAGCAGTTCTTC. Encoded protein: CSARSLFREGVYNEQFF.

For the CDR3, the DNA is TGTGCCAGCTTCCCCTGGGGGACAGTCTACGAGCAGTACTTC. This encodes CASFPWGTVYEQYF. The V call is TRBV7-8, the J call TRBJ2-7, with 7 bases identical to TRBD1. The CDR3 spans 14 residues. CDR1 is SGHVS, CDR2 FQNEAQ, per germline. The J segment lost 3 bases and the V segment lost 8 bases, leaving 10 bases of the junction unmatched.

About this clonotype itself: Given a much more abundant clone one base away, this may be a read error. The CDR3 ends on some other residue instead of the conserved phenylalanine or tryptophan, so this is likely a read error. The V call is TRBV4-1, the J call TRBJ1-5; 8 nucleotides line up with TRBD1. This CDR3 spans 15 amino acids. V dropped 2 bases and J dropped 5; count of bases not matched to a gene: 5. The V gene's germline CDR1 is MGHRA and CDR2 YSYEKL. The CDR3 loop reads CASSQMDRDHQPQHL. CDR3 nucleotide sequence: TGCGCCAGCAGCCAAATGGACAGGGACCATCAGCCCCAGCATTTG.

This clonotype was observed at least ten times. The J gene is TRBJ2-7, the V gene TRBV28; 10 nucleotides match TRBD2. Germline lookup yields CDR1 MDHEN and CDR2 SYDVKM. J gave up 7 bases and V 2 bases, and 5 bases lay outside the gene matches. This CDR3 comprises 14 residues. CDR3 protein: CASSLIAGGREQYF. The CDR3 bases are TGTGCCAGCAGTTTAATAGCGGGAGGTAGGGAGCAGTACTTC.

This clonotype was counted many times. The J gene is TRBJ1-1, the V gene TRBV28; D perhaps matches TRBD1 (5 bases). In germline, CDR1 is MDHEN, CDR2 SYDVKM. The CDR3 has 14 residues. Trimming removed 3 bases from V and 5 bases from J, with 13 bases in between. The CDR3 loop is CASSFWGGGTEAFF. CDR3 nucleotides: TGTGCCAGCAGTTTTTGGGGGGGGGGTACTGAAGCTTTCTTT.

This clonotype was counted many times. The rearrangement uses TRBV3-1 and TRBJ1-1; D perhaps matches TRBD1 (6 bases). This CDR3 is built from 15 residues. Germline V lookup: CDR1 LGHDT, CDR2 YNNKEL (reference sequence). Trimming shortened V by 3 bases and J by 0 bases, and 11 bases separated the two germline ends. CDR3 in DNA: TGTGCCAGCAGCCAGGGACAACTTATGAACACTGAAGCTTTCTTT. Translating gives CASSQGQLMNTEAFF.

This clonotype was observed many times. J is TRBJ2-7 and V is TRBV6-1; 13 nucleotides align to TRBD2. Unmatched junction bases numbered 4, after V lost 1 base and J lost 4 bases. This CDR3 region has 16 residues. The germline V gene encodes CDR1 MNHNS and CDR2 SASEGT. CDR3 coding DNA: TGTGCCAGCAGTGAAGGACTAGCGGGAGGACCATACGAGCAGTACTTC. Protein product: CASSEGLAGGPYEQYF.

This clonotype was seen many times. The chain links TRBV12-3 or TRBV12-4 to TRBJ1-2; D is possibly TRBD1 (5 bases). Trimming removed 5 bases at V and 5 bases at J, with 15 bases between. CDR3 length: 14 amino acids. The CDR3 sequence: CASSLPGGVYGYTF. Written as DNA, the CDR3 is TGTGCCAGCAGTCTCCCGGGGGGGGTGTATGGCTACACCTTC.

This clonotype was seen repeatedly, ten times or more. The chain carries TRBV2 and TRBJ1-1, with 10 bases identical to TRBD1. Germline CDR1 is SNHLY and CDR2 is FYNNEI. V trimming: 3 bases; J trimming: 4 bases; junction bases outside the gene matches: 2. This CDR3 spans 14 amino acids. The CDR3 loop is CASSDRTGGTEAFF. The CDR3 DNA follows: TGTGCCAGCAGTGACAGGACAGGGGGCACTGAAGCTTTCTTT.

This clonotype has at least ten counts. The gene calls are TRBV18 and TRBJ2-1; the D is unclear. The germline gives CDR1 KGHSH, CDR2 LQKENI. This CDR3 has 15 amino acids. The V end was cut by 4 bases, the J end by 1 base, with 11 bases between. CDR3 protein: CASSLGKGSYNEQFF. For the CDR3, the DNA is TGTGCCAGCTCACTAGGGAAGGGATCCTACAATGAGCAGTTCTTC.

Notes on this clonotype: A much larger clonotype is one base distant, so this may be a read error. The rearrangement links TRBV28 to TRBJ2-5, with 14 bases identical to TRBD2. There are 13 residues in the CDR3. CDR1 is MDHEN, CDR2 SYDVKM, per germline. The CDR3 sequence is CACRTSGRKTQYF. CDR3 nucleotides: TGTGCCTGCAGGACTAGCGGGAGGAAGACCCAGTACTTC.

The table lists this clonotype with many counts. The chain links TRBV20-1 to TRBJ1-2; 11 bases map to TRBD1. There are 14 residues in the CDR3. Trimming took 7 bases from V and 8 from J; bases not matched to a gene: 12. CDR1 is DFQATT, CDR2 SNEGSKA, per germline (reference sequence). In nucleotides, the CDR3 is TGCAGTGGACGAGGCGGGACAGGGGGATTAGGCTACACCTTC. It translates to CSGRGGTGGLGYTF.

The chain combines TRBV6-5 with TRBJ2-2; TRBD2 aligns across 9 bases. Germline trimming cut 0 bases from V and 2 bases from J; bases unmatched to any gene: 10. This CDR3 is built from 19 residues. CDR1 is MNHEY and CDR2 is SVGAGI in the germline V gene. CDR3 bases: TGTGCCAGCAGTTACTCGCCTTGGGCTAGCGGGGATAACACCGGGGAGCTGTTTTTT. Protein sequence: CASSYSPWASGDNTGELFF.

The CDR3 protein is CATSILRDTGELFF. CDR3 bases: TGTGCCACCAGCATCCTCAGGGACACCGGGGAGCTGTTTTTT. The V call is TRBV15, the J call TRBJ2-2, with D possibly matching TRBD1 (5 bases). Trimming took 4 bases from V and 3 from J, leaving 9 bases between them. The CDR3 is made up of 14 amino acids. The germline V gene has CDR1 LNHNV and CDR2 YYDKDF (reference sequence).

Many counts were recorded for this clonotype. The chain joins TRBV7-4 to TRBJ2-3; D is ambiguous. Per germline, CDR1 SGHVT and CDR2 SQSDAQ. V was shortened by 3 bases and J by 0 bases, with 10 bases between the two germline ends. The CDR3 is 15 residues long. In DNA form, the CDR3 reads TGTGCCAGCAGCTTTAAGACATTGAGCACAGATACGCAGTATTTT. Amino acid sequence: CASSFKTLSTDTQYF.

This sequence joins TRBV9 and TRBJ2-2, with D perhaps TRBD1 or TRBD2 (5 bases each). Germline V gene sequence: CDR1 SGDLS, CDR2 YYNGEE. The CDR3 covers 12 residues. V was cut by 7 bases and J by 4 bases, with 8 bases left in between. CDR3 amino acids: CASGGSTGELFF. DNA of the CDR3: TGTGCCAGCGGGGGATCCACCGGGGAGCTGTTTTTT.

This clonotype was seen only a few times. This chain uses TRBV15 with TRBJ2-1; D gene uncertain. Per the germline V gene, CDR1 is LNHNV and CDR2 is YYDKDF (reference sequence). Trimming removed 2 bases at V and 8 bases at J, with 7 bases between. This CDR3 spans 12 amino acids. This chain's CDR3 is CATSRIEDEQFF. Written as DNA, the CDR3 is TGTGCCACCAGCAGAATAGAGGATGAGCAGTTCTTC.